This T cell receptor beta chain was profiled in a study of beta chain features in type 1 diabetes. Overall study results and limits: The question left open here concerned HLA type influencing TCRB rearrangement. Type 1 diabetes patients showed a moderate but significant shortening of TCRB CDR3s in all four CD4+ subsets.

The V gene lost 1 base and the J gene lost 8 bases, with 11 bases spanning the gap. CDR1 and CDR2 (germline): LGHNA, YNFKEQ. The CDR3 sequence is 14 residues long. This clone was detected a few times. What it binds is not known. Sequenced material consisted of expressed TCRB transcripts (all of the isolated RNA was reverse transcribed). The repertoire was sequenced with immunoSEQ multiplex PCR; TCRdb's copy has only in-frame clones and lacks some. Among approximately 170,000 clones listed, about 9.8% were seen once. Source material: central memory CD4+ T cells from blood. The source is a woman aged 18-29 years in good health. V usage is TRBV4-2 and J usage is TRBJ1-4; D perhaps matches TRBD1 (6 bases). CDR3 residues: CASSQGNREEKLFF. DNA of the CDR3: TGTGCCAGCAGCCAAGGGAACAGGGAAGAAAAACTGTTTTTT.